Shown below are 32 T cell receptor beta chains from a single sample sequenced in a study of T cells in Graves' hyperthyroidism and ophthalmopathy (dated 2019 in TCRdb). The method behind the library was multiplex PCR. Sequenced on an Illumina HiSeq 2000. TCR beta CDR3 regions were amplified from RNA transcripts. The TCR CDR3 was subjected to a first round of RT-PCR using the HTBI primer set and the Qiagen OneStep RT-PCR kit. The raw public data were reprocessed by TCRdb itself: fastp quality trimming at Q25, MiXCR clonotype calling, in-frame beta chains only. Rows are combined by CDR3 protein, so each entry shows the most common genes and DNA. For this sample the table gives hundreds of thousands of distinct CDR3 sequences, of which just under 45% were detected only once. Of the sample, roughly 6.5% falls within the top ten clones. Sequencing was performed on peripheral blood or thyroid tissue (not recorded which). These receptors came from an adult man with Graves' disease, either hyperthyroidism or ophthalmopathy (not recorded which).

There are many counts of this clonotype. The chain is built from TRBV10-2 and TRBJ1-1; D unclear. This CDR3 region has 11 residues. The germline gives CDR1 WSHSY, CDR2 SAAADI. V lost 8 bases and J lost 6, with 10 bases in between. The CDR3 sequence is CASGPRAEAFF. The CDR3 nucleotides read TGCGCCAGCGGGCCAAGGGCTGAAGCTTTCTTT.

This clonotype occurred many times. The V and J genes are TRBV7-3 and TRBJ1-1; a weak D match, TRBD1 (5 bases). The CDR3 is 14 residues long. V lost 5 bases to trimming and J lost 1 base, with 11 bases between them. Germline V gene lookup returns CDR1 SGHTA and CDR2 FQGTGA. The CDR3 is CASSPGRANTEAFF. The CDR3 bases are TGTGCCAGCAGCCCGGGGCGGGCGAACACTGAAGCTTTCTTT. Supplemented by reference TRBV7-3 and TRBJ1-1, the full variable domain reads GAGVSQTPSNKVTEKGKYVELRCDPISGHTALYWYRQSLGQGPEFLIYFQGTGAADDSGLPNDRFFAVRPEGSVSTLKIQRTERGDSAVYLCASSPGRANTEAFFGQGTRLTVV.

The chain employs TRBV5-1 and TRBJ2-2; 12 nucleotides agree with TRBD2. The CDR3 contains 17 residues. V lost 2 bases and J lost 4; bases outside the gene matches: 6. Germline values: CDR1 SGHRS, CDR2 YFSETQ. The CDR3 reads CASSFLAGGPGTGELFF. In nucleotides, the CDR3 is TGCGCCAGCAGCTTTCTAGCGGGAGGGCCTGGCACCGGGGAGCTGTTTTTT. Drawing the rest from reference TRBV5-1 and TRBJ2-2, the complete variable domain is KAGVTQTPRYLIKTRGQQVTLSCSPISGHRSVSWYQQTPGQGLQFLFEYFSETQRNKGNFPGRFSGRQFSNSRSEMNVSTLELGDSALYLCASSFLAGGPGTGELFFGEGSRLTVL.

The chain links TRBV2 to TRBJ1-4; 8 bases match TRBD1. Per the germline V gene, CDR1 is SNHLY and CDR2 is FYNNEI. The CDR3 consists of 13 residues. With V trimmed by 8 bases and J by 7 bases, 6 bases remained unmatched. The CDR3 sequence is CASRGQGFEKLFF. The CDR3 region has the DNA TGTGCCAGCCGCGGACAGGGATTTGAAAAACTGTTTTTT. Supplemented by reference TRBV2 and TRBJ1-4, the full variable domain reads EPEVTQTPSHQVTQMGQEVILRCVPISNHLYFYWYRQILGQKVEFLVSFYNNEISEKSEIFDDQFSVERPDGSNFTLKIRSTKLEDSAMYFCASRGQGFEKLFFGSGTQLSVL.

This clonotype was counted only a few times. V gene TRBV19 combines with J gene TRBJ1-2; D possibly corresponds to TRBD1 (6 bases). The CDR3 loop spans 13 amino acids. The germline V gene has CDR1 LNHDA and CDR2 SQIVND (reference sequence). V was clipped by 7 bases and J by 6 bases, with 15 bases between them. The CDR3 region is CASTSTGNHGYTF. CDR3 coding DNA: TGTGCCAGTACCTCTACAGGGAACCATGGCTACACCTTC.

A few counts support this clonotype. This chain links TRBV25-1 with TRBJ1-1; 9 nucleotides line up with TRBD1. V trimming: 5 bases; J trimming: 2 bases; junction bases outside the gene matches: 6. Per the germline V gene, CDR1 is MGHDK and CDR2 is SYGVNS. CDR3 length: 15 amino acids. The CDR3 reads CASSQQGAGNTEAFF. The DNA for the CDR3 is TGTGCCAGCAGTCAACAGGGGGCTGGTAACACTGAAGCTTTCTTT. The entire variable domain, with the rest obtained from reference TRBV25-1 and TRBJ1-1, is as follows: EADIYQTPRYLVIGTGKKITLECSQTMGHDKMYWYQQDPGMELHLIHYSYGVNSTEKGDLSSESTVSRIRTEHFPLTLESARPSHTSQYLCASSQQGAGNTEAFFGQGTRLTVV.

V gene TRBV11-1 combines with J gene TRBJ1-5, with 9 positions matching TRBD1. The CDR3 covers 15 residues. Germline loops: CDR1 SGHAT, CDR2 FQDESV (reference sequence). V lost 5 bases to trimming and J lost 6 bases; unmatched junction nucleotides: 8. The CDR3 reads CASSPDRGHRQPQHF. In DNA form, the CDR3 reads TGTGCCAGCAGCCCGGACAGGGGCCATCGTCAGCCCCAGCATTTT. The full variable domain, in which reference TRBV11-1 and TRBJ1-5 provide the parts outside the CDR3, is EAEVAQSPRYKITEKSQAVAFWCDPISGHATLYWYRQILGQGPELLVQFQDESVVDDSQLPKDRFSAERLKGVDSTLKIQPAELGDSAMYLCASSPDRGHRQPQHFGDGTRLSIL.

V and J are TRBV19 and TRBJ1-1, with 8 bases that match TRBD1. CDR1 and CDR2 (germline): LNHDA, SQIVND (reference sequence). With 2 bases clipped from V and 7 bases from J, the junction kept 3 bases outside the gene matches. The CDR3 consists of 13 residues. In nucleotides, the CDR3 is TGTGCCAGTAGTATACAGGGGGCGAATGAAGCTTTCTTT. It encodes CASSIQGANEAFF. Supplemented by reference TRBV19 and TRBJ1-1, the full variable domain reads DGGITQSPKYLFRKEGQNVTLSCEQNLNHDAMYWYRQDPGQGLRLIYYSQIVNDFQKGDIAEGYSVSREKKESFPLTVTSAQKNPTAFYLCASSIQGANEAFFGQGTRLTVV.

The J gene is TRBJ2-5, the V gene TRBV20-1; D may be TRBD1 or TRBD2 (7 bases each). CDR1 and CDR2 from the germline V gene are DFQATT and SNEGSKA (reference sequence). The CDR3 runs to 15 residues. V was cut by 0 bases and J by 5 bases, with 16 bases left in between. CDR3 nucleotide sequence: TGCAGTGCTAGAGATTTCGTCAGGGGGGGGGAGACCCAGTACTTC. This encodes CSARDFVRGGETQYF.

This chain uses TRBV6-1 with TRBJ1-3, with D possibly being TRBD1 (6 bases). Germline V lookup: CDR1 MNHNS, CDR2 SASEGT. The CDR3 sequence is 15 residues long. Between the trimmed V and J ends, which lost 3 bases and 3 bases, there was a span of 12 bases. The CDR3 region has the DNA TGTGCCAGCAGTGACCTTTCAGGGGATGGAAACACCATATATTTT. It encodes CASSDLSGDGNTIYF.

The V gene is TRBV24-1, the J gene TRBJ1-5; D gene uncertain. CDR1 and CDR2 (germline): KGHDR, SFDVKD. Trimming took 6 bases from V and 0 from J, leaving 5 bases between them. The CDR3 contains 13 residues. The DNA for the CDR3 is TGTGCCACCAGTTTGACTAGCAATCAGCCCCAGCATTTT. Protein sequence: CATSLTSNQPQHF.

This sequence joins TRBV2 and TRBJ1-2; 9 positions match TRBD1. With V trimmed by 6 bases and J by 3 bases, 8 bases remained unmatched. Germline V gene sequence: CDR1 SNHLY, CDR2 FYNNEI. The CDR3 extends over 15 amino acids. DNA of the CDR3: TGTGCCAGCAGCCAGCGGGACAGGGAACACTATGGCTACACCTTC. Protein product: CASSQRDREHYGYTF. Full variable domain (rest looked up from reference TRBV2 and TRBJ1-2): EPEVTQTPSHQVTQMGQEVILRCVPISNHLYFYWYRQILGQKVEFLVSFYNNEISEKSEIFDDQFSVERPDGSNFTLKIRSTKLEDSAMYFCASSQRDREHYGYTFGSGTRLTVV.

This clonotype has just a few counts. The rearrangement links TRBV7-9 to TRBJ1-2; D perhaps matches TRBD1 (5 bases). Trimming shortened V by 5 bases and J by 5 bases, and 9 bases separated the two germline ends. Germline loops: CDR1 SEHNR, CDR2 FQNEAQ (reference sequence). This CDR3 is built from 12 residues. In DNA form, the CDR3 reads TGTGCCAGCAGCGACGACAGATATGGCTACACCTTC. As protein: CASSDDRYGYTF. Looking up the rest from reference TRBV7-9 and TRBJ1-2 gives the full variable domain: DTGVSQNPRHKITKRGQNVTFRCDPISEHNRLYWYRQTLGQGPEFLTYFQNEAQLEKSRLLSDRFSAERPKGSFSTLEIQRTEQGDSAMYLCASSDDRYGYTFGSGTRLTVV.

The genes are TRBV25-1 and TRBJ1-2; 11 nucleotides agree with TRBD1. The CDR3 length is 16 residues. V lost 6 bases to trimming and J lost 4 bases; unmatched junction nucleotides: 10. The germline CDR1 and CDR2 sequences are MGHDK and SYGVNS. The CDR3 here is CASSARTGGETYGYTF. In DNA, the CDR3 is TGTGCCAGCAGCGCAAGGACAGGGGGCGAGACCTATGGCTACACCTTC.

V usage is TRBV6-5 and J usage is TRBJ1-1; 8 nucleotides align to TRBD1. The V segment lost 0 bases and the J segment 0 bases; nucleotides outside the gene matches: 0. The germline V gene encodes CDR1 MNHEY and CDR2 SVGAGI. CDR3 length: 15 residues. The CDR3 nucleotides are TGTGCCAGCAGTTACTCGACAGGGGTGAACACTGAAGCTTTCTTT. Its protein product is CASSYSTGVNTEAFF.

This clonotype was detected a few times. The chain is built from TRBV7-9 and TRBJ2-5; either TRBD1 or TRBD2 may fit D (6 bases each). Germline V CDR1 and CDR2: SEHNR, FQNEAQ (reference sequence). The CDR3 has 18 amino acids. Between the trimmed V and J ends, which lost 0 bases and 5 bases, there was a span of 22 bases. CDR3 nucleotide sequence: TGTGCCAGCAGCTTAGCGTCGCGGTTCTCGGGAGACAGGGAGACCCAGTACTTC. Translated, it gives CASSLASRFSGDRETQYF.

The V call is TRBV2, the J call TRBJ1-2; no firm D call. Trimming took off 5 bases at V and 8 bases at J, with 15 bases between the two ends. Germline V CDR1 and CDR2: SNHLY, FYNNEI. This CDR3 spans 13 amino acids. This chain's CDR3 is CASSSPAREGYTF. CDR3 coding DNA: TGTGCCAGCAGTTCCCCGGCGCGGGAAGGCTACACCTTC.

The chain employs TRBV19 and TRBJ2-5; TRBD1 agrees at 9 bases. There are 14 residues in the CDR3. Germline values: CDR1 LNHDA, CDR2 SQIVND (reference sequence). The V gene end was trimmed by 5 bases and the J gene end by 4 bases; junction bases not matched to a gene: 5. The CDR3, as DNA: TGTGCCAGTAGTGGGACAGGGTTCGGAGAGACCCAGTACTTC. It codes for CASSGTGFGETQYF.

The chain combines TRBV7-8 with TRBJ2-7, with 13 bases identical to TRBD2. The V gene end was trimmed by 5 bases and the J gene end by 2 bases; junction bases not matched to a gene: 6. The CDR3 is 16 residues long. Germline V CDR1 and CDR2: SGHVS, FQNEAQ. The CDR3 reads CASSRTSGSPPYEQYF. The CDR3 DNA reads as TGTGCCAGCAGCCGGACTAGCGGGAGTCCCCCCTACGAGCAGTACTTC.

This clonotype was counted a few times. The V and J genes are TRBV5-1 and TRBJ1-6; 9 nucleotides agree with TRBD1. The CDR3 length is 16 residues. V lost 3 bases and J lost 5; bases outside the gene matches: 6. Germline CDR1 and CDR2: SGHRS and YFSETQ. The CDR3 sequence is CASSSAGTGNNSPLHF. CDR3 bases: TGCGCCAGCAGCTCCGCCGGGACAGGGAATAATTCACCCCTCCACTTT.

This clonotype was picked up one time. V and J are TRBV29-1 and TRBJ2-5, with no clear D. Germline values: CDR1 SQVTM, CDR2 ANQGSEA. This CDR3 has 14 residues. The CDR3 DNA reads TGCAGTGCTAGAGAACTCCGGGCTTCAGAGACCCAGTACTTC. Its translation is CSARELRASETQYF.

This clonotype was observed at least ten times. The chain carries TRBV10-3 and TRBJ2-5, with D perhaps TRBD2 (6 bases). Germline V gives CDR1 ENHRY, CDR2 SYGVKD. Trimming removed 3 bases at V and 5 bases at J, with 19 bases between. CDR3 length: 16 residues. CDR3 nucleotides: TGTGCCATCAGTGACCCCGGGGCCCGAGCGGGTGAGACCCAGTACTTC. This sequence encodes CAISDPGARAGETQYF.

The CDR3 reads CASREGQGGFGTEAFF. CDR3 DNA: TGTGCCAGCAGAGAGGGACAGGGGGGGTTTGGCACTGAAGCTTTCTTT. The rearrangement joins TRBV14 to TRBJ1-1; 11 bases are a match to TRBD1. The V and J ends lost 6 bases and 4 bases, in that order; junction bases with no gene match: 10. Germline CDR1 and CDR2: SGHDN and FVKESK. This CDR3 contains 16 residues.

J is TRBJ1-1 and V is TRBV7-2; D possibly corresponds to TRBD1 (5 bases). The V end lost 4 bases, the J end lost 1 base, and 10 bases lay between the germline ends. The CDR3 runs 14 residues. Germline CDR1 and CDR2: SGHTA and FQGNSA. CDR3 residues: CASSSQGWNTEAFF. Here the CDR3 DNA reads TGTGCCAGCAGCTCCCAGGGCTGGAACACTGAAGCTTTCTTT.

In nucleotides, the CDR3 is TGCAGCGTTGAAGATCCTTTGGGGTACCACCAAGAGACCCAGTACTTC. Its translation is CSVEDPLGYHQETQYF. This rearrangement joins TRBV29-1 to TRBJ2-5, with unresolved D. The CDR3 has 16 residues. CDR1 SQVTM and CDR2 ANQGSEA come from the germline V gene. V lost 0 bases to trimming and J lost 0 bases, with 14 bases between them. The full variable domain, in which reference TRBV29-1 and TRBJ2-5 provide the parts outside the CDR3, is SAVISQKPSRDICQRGTSLTIQCQVDSQVTMMFWYRQQPGQSLTLIATANQGSEATYESGFVIDKFPISRPNLTFSTLTVSNMSPEDSSIYLCSVEDPLGYHQETQYFGPGTRLLVL.

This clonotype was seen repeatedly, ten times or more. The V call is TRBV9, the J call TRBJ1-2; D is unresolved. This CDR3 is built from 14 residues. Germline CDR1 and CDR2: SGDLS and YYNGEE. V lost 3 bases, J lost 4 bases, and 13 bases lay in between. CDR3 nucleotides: TGTGCCAGCAGCGACCAGGCGGGGTTCTATGGCTACACCTTC. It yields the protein CASSDQAGFYGYTF.

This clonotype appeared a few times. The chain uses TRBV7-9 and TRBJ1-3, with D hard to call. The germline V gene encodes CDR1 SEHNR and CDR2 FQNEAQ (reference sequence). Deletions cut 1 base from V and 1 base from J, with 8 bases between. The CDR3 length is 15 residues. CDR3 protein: CASSLDSNSGNTIYF. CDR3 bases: TGTGCCAGCAGCTTAGATTCGAATTCTGGAAACACCATATATTTT.

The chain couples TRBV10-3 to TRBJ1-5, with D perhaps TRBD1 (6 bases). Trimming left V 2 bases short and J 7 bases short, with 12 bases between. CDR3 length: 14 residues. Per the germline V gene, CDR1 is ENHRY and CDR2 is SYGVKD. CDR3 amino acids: CAISERRGHQPQHF. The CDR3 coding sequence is TGTGCCATCAGTGAGAGACGGGGGCACCAGCCCCAGCATTTT.

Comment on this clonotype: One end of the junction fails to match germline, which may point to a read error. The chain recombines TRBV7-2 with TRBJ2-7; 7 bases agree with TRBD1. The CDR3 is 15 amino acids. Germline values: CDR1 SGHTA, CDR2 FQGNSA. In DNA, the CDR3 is TGTGCCAGCAGCCAGACTGGGACAGCTAGTTACGAGCAGCACTTC. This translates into CASSQTGTASYEQHF. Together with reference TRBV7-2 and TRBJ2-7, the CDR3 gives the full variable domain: GAGVSQSPSNKVTEKGKDVELRCDPISGHTALYWYRQSLGQGLEFLIYFQGNSAPDKSGLPSDRFSAERTGGSVSTLTIQRTQQEDSAVYLCASSQTGTASYEQHFGPGTRLTVT.

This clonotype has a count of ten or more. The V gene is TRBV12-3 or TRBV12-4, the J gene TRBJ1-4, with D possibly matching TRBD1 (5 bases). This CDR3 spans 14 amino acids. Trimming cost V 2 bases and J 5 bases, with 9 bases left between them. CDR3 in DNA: TGTGCCAGCAGTTTACTCGACAGCAATGAAAAACTGTTTTTT. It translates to CASSLLDSNEKLFF.

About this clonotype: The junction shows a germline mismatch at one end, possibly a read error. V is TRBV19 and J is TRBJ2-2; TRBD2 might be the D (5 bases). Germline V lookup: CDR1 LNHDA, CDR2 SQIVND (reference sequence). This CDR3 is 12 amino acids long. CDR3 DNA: TGTGCCAGTACCGTCAACACCGGGGAGCTGGTTTTT. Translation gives CASTVNTGELVF.

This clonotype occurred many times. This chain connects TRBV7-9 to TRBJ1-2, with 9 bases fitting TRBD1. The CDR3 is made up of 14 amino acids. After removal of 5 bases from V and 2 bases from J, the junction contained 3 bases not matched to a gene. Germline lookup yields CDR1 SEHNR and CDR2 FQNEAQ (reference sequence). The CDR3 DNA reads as TGTGCCAGCAGCCCACAGGGGGCCAACTATGGCTACACCTTC. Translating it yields CASSPQGANYGYTF.